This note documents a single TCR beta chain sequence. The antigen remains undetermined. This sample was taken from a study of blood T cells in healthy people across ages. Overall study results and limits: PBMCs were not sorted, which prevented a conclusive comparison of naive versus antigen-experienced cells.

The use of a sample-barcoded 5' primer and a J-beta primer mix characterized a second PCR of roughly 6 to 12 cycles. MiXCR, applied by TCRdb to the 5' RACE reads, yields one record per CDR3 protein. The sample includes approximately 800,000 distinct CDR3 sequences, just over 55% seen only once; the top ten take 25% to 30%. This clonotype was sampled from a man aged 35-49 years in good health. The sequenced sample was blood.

The CDR3 reads CASSGGTYDGEQYF. CDR3 bases: TGTGCCAGCAGCGGGGGGACTTACGACGGGGAGCAGTACTTC. This chain links TRBV7-9 with TRBJ2-4; TRBD2 might be the D (6 bases). Germline V gives CDR1 SEHNR, CDR2 FQNEAQ (reference sequence). V dropped 5 bases and J dropped 13 bases, with 21 bases sitting between them. The CDR3 has 14 residues.